This is a list of T cell receptor beta chains from one sample in a study of blood T cells in healthy people across ages. TCRdb analysed the 5' RACE reads with MiXCR anew, one entry per CDR3 protein. In the table there are 1.5 million to 2 million distinct CDR3 sequences, 28% of which are singletons. The sequenced sample consisted of blood. The receptor set was obtained from a woman aged 25 to 45 in good health. Both conserved end residues are trimmed from each CDR3. Fields, in order: V gene, CDR3 protein.

TRBV20-1 SARRREGTYEQY
TRBV2 ASSEGDGLYEQY
TRBV7-2 ASTRPGTLGQETQY
TRBV20-1 SASKLAGAPYNEQF
TRBV5-6 ASSPRGGSAYEQY
TRBV29-1 SVDGGRGTEAF
TRBV6-1 ASRGLAGGVTDTQY
TRBV14 ASGQETNHMF
TRBV5-4 ASGSRRGPYEQY
TRBV6-5 ASSSPGRGKSYT
TRBV12-3/TRBV12-4 ASSLEGNVGGELF
TRBV14 TSSHLAGVYEQY
TRBV20-1 SARRSSGTGYGYT
TRBV4-3 AGSPAGTANYGYT
TRBV4-3 ASSQAGEKAF
TRBV7-2 ASSAVLFEGYT
TRBV27 ASSLGEVEKLF
TRBV7-4 ASSPRRESSYNSPLH
TRBV4-1 ASSQDFKVGPYNEQF
TRBV6-5 ASSYQQGLGNEQY
TRBV20-1 SARLTTSREQF
TRBV5-1 ASSLDEARVHEQY
TRBV2 ASRDDRGYEQY
TRBV2 ASSEWLARGHQPQH
TRBV12-3/TRBV12-4 ASSRRGRDEKLF
TRBV18 ASSPFVDNEQF
TRBV27 ASSLSTGSETQY
TRBV9 ASSVGLANNEQF
TRBV6-6 ASTNDGGPYGYT
TRBV7-8 ASSWDLNTQY
TRBV7-2 ASSLALSGRARDTQY